This TCR beta chain was retrieved from a study of blood T cell repertoires in COVID-19. The CDR3 is 13 amino acids. Germline V gives CDR1 LNHDA, CDR2 SQIVND (reference sequence). V shed 7 bases and J shed 3 bases, with 12 bases lying between them. Method: immunoSEQ multiplex PCR; TCRdb's copy keeps in-frame clones and lacks some. The sample consists of some 180,000 clones, nearly 90% of them appearing once. The receptor was derived from a man between 60 and 75 years old with active or convalescent COVID-19. The chain employs TRBV19 and TRBJ1-1; weak D call: TRBD1 (6 bases). Sequenced sample: peripheral blood. The CDR3 spells CASIAQGHTEAFF. CDR3 coding DNA: TGTGCCAGTATTGCACAGGGCCACACTGAAGCTTTCTTT.